This T cell receptor (beta chain) was sequenced for a study of a mutant IDH1 vaccine in newly diagnosed glioma. Looking at the study overall: Vaccination was launched 4-6 weeks after radiotherapy alone, or with temozolomide cycles. Earlier treatment was radiotherapy, temozolomide, or both, with most getting both. Study-level findings and limits: A vaccine-induced immune response developed in 93.3% of the patients. Pseudoprogression seemingly bore no relation to changes in top peripheral T cell clonotypes.

A remark on this clone: The antigen is undetermined.

As to time point: week 23, last vaccination. In the vaccine, a single dose held 300 ug of the mutant IDH1 20-mer peptide, along with topical imiquimod. V lost 5 bases, J lost 7 bases, and 10 bases stayed unmatched. Germline V CDR1 and CDR2: SGHRS, YFSETQ. This CDR3 region has 15 residues. Profiling relied on immunoSEQ multiplex PCR, and the TCRdb table lists in-frame clones only, not all of them. The sample has 60,000 to 85,000 clones, around 85% seen once. This chain uses TRBV5-1 with TRBJ1-2; 11 nucleotides align to TRBD1. The sequence derives from a woman aged 45 to 65 with glioma. The sample here was PBMCs, taken from a glioma patient whose treatment included an IDH1 peptide vaccine. The chain's CDR3 is CASSRRTGGVGGYTF. In DNA, the CDR3 is TGCGCCAGCAGTCGCAGGACAGGGGGCGTCGGTGGCTACACCTTC.